The rows below give T cell receptor beta chains drawn from one sample of a study of blood T cell repertoires in COVID-19. The assay was immunoSEQ multiplex PCR, and TCRdb's table has in-frame clones only and misses some. The sample has about 360,000 clones; 65% to 90% are singletons. The sequencing sample was made of peripheral blood. The receptors were gathered from a woman in her sixties with COVID-19, enrolled during active disease. Each CDR3 is given with its conserved first and last residue. The D gene is left open where the match is weak. Expanded clones get a size class; other rows say once, few or many, or leave the size out.

D gene	V gene	clone size	J gene	CDR3 DNA	CDR3 protein
TRBD1	TRBV10-1	once	TRBJ2-3	TGCGCCAGCAGTGAAGGGGGCTTCGACCCAGATACGCAGTATTTT	CASSEGGFDPDTQYF
NA	TRBV19	NA	TRBJ1-5	TGTGCCAGTAGTATTGGGGGGGCTAACAATCAGCCCCAGCATTTT	CASSIGGANNQPQHF
NA	TRBV30	NA	TRBJ2-7	TGTGCCTGGAGTAGCCTGGACAGCGGCTACGAGCAGTACTTC	CAWSSLDSGYEQYF
TRBD2	TRBV6-5	NA	TRBJ2-7	TGTGCCAGCAGTTACTCTGCTAGCGGCGCCTACGAGCAGTACTTC	CASSYSASGAYEQYF
TRBD1	TRBV7-6	NA	TRBJ1-3	TGTGCCAGCAGCAGCCCTGGGACAGGGTGGTGGAACTCTGGAAACACCATATATTTT	CASSSPGTGWWNSGNTIYF
NA	TRBV28	NA	TRBJ2-1	TGTGCCAGCAGCCCGAGACAGGCATTGGCCTACAATGAGCAGTTCTTC	CASSPRQALAYNEQFF
NA	TRBV6-5	NA	TRBJ1-2	TGTGCCAGCAGTTACTCCCGGGACAACGCGTATGGCTACACCTTC	CASSYSRDNAYGYTF
NA	TRBV7-2	NA	TRBJ1-6	TGTGCCAGCAGCTTCGGTCCTAACGTTTCACCCCTCCACTTT	CASSFGPNVSPLHF
NA	TRBV4-1	NA	TRBJ1-6	TGCGCCAGCAGCCCCGTGTCTAATTCACCCCTCCACTTT	CASSPVSNSPLHF
NA	TRBV27	NA	TRBJ2-1	TGTGCCAGCAGTTCAGAGAGACAGGTCTACAATGAGCAGTTCTTC	CASSSERQVYNEQFF
NA	TRBV3-1/TRBV3-2	NA	TRBJ1-1	TGTGCCAGCAGCCAAGTCAGGTGGAGGGCTTTCTTT	CASSQVRWRAFF
NA	TRBV5-1	NA	TRBJ1-4	TGCGCCAGCAGCGTCGGTGCGGCAGACCTTAATGAAAAACTGTTTTTT	CASSVGAADLNEKLFF
NA	TRBV29-1	once	TRBJ2-3	TGCAGCGTTGAAGGTTCAGGGATTGATACGCAGTATTTT	CSVEGSGIDTQYF
NA	TRBV12-3/TRBV12-4	NA	TRBJ1-1	TGTGCCAGCAGAAGGGGATCTGAAGCTTTCTTT	CASRRGSEAFF
NA	TRBV6-5	NA	TRBJ1-1	TGTGCCAGCAGTTATGGGGGGGCTGGGAACACTGAAGCTTTCTTT	CASSYGGAGNTEAFF
NA	TRBV6-6	NA	TRBJ1-5	TGTGCCAGCAGTTACTCGATTGGGGCAGCACATCAGCCCCAGCATTTT	CASSYSIGAAHQPQHF
TRBD1	TRBV10-1	NA	TRBJ1-1	TGCGCCAGCAGTGAGAGGACAGGAACACTCATTGAAGCTTTCTTT	CASSERTGTLIEAFF
NA	TRBV29-1	NA	TRBJ1-3	TGCAGTGTTGGGACTGGGGGAAACACCATATATTTT	CSVGTGGNTIYF
NA	TRBV5-6	NA	TRBJ2-3	TGTGCCAGCAGCTTCAGGGGTACGCAGTATTTT	CASSFRGTQYF
NA	TRBV5-1	NA	TRBJ2-3	TGCGCCAGCACTAGCGTCTCCACAGATACGCAGTATTTT	CASTSVSTDTQYF
TRBD2	TRBV7-2	NA	TRBJ2-7	TGTGCCAGCAGCCCACGGGGAGGGATCTACGAGCAGTACTTC	CASSPRGGIYEQYF
TRBD1	TRBV7-9	NA	TRBJ1-1	TGTGCGGGACGACAGGGGGCTTGGGACACTGAAGCTTTCTTT	CAGRQGAWDTEAFF
NA	TRBV3-1/TRBV3-2	NA	TRBJ1-2	TGTGCCAGCAGCCTCACAGACTATGGCTACACCTTC	CASSLTDYGYTF
TRBD1	TRBV5-6	NA	TRBJ1-1	TGTGCCAGCAGCTCCCGACAGGGGTCTTACATAATGAACACTGAAGCTTTCTTT	CASSSRQGSYIMNTEAFF
NA	TRBV5-1	NA	TRBJ2-2	TGCGCCAGCAGCTTGTTTGCCGGGGGGGAGCTGTTTTTT	CASSLFAGGELFF
TRBD1	TRBV6-6	once	TRBJ1-1	TGTGCCAGCAGTTACTCGGCAGGGGGCACTGAAGCTTTCTTT	CASSYSAGGTEAFF
TRBD1	TRBV18	once	TRBJ1-2	TGTGCCAGCTCACCTCGGGACAGCAATAATGGCTACACCTTC	CASSPRDSNNGYTF
NA	TRBV9	NA	TRBJ1-6	TGTGCCAGCAGCGGGAGTCTGGGTTCACCCCTCCACTTT	CASSGSLGSPLHF
TRBD2	TRBV7-6	NA	TRBJ2-2	TGTGCCAGCAGCTGGAGCGGGGGAAGCACCGGGGAGCTGTTTTTT	CASSWSGGSTGELFF
TRBD2	TRBV6-5	NA	TRBJ2-2	TGTGCCAGCAGCTCGACTAGCCGGGAGCTGTTTTTT	CASSSTSRELFF
TRBD1	TRBV9	NA	TRBJ1-2	TGTGCCAGCAGCGTAGATGGCTGGGGGACAGGGCCAACTGGCTACACCTTC	CASSVDGWGTGPTGYTF
TRBD2	TRBV4-2	NA	TRBJ2-4	TGTGCCAGCAGCCAATCCGGGACTAGGGAAAACATTCAGTACTTC	CASSQSGTRENIQYF
NA	TRBV7-2	NA	TRBJ1-5	TGTGCCAGCCAGGAGGCAGTCCATGGTAATCAGCCCCAGCATTTT	CASQEAVHGNQPQHF
NA	TRBV3-1/TRBV3-2	NA	TRBJ1-2	TGTGCCAGTACATTTACTACCCTCGAGGGCTATGGCTACACCTTC	CASTFTTLEGYGYTF
TRBD1	TRBV3-1/TRBV3-2	NA	TRBJ1-2	TGTGCCAGCAGCCAAGATATACAGGGGGCTGGCTACACCTTC	CASSQDIQGAGYTF
TRBD1	TRBV19	NA	TRBJ1-5	TGTGCCAGTAACCCAGGGGGAAGCAATCAGCCCCAGCATTTT	CASNPGGSNQPQHF
NA	TRBV5-8	NA	TRBJ2-7	TGTGCCAGCAGCCTCGCTAGTGGGAGCTACGAGCAGTACTTC	CASSLASGSYEQYF
NA	TRBV12-5	NA	TRBJ1-3	TGTGCTAGTGGTCCACCAGGGGTGGTAAACACCATATATTTT	CASGPPGVVNTIYF
TRBD2	TRBV7-2	NA	TRBJ2-3	TGTGCCAGCAGCTTAAGTTGGCGGGGGAGCACAGATACGCAGTATTTT	CASSLSWRGSTDTQYF
NA	TRBV7-8	NA	TRBJ2-2	TGTGCCAGCAGCCAAAGGACCGGGGGAGCGAACACCGGGGAGCTGTTTTTT	CASSQRTGGANTGELFF
NA	TRBV2	NA	TRBJ1-1	TGTGCCAGCAGTGAAGAGACAGGCTGGGGCACTGAAGCTTTCTTT	CASSEETGWGTEAFF
NA	TRBV6-5	NA	TRBJ2-7	TGTGCCAGCATGACAGGGAGGTCCTACGAGCAGTACTTC	CASMTGRSYEQYF
TRBD1	TRBV27	NA	TRBJ2-3	TGTGCCAGCTCCCAGACTTCAACGCCGGGACAGGGGTATTTT	CASSQTSTPGQGYF
NA	TRBV30	NA	TRBJ1-2	TGTGCCTGGAGTCCCGGGGACTATGGCTACACCTTC	CAWSPGDYGYTF
NA	TRBV15	NA	TRBJ2-6	TGTGCCACCAGGACGAAACAGGGTAAAGGACGAGCCGGGGCCAACGTCCTGACTTTC	CATRTKQGKGRAGANVLTF
TRBD1	TRBV6-5	NA	TRBJ2-3	TGTGCCAGCAGCCCCAGACAGGGGAAAGATACGCAGTATTTT	CASSPRQGKDTQYF
TRBD1	TRBV11-2	NA	TRBJ2-1	TGTGCCAGCAGCCGGGGACAGGCCAATGAGCAGTTCTTC	CASSRGQANEQFF
TRBD2	TRBV10-3	NA	TRBJ2-1	TGTGCCATCAGCGAGTGGACTAGCGTCTACAATGAGCAGTTCTTC	CAISEWTSVYNEQFF
NA	TRBV30	NA	TRBJ1-5	TGTGCCTGGAGTCTCCAGGGAGGGAGCAATCAGCCCCAGCATTTT	CAWSLQGGSNQPQHF
NA	TRBV5-1	NA	TRBJ1-1	TGCGCCAGCAGCTTTGAGGGGGTGGGTGGAACTGAAGCTTTCTTT	CASSFEGVGGTEAFF
TRBD1	TRBV5-1	NA	TRBJ2-7	TGCGCCAGCAGCTTCAGGGGGAGTTGGGACGAGCAGTACTTC	CASSFRGSWDEQYF
NA	TRBV5-4	NA	TRBJ2-7	TGTGCCAGCAGCTTGCGGGGGAACTCCTACGAGCAGTACTTC	CASSLRGNSYEQYF
NA	TRBV6-2/TRBV6-3	NA	TRBJ2-7	TGTGCCAGCAGTTCCGACCATCCTAGACAGTCCCGCCTCTACGAGCAGTACTTC	CASSSDHPRQSRLYEQYF
TRBD1	TRBV9	NA	TRBJ2-2	TGTGCCAGCAGCGTAGGAGGGACAGGGCACACCGGGGAGCTGTTTTTT	CASSVGGTGHTGELFF
NA	TRBV9	once	TRBJ1-1	TGTGCCAGCAGCCGGAGGGTTGGGAACACTGAAGCTTTCTTT	CASSRRVGNTEAFF